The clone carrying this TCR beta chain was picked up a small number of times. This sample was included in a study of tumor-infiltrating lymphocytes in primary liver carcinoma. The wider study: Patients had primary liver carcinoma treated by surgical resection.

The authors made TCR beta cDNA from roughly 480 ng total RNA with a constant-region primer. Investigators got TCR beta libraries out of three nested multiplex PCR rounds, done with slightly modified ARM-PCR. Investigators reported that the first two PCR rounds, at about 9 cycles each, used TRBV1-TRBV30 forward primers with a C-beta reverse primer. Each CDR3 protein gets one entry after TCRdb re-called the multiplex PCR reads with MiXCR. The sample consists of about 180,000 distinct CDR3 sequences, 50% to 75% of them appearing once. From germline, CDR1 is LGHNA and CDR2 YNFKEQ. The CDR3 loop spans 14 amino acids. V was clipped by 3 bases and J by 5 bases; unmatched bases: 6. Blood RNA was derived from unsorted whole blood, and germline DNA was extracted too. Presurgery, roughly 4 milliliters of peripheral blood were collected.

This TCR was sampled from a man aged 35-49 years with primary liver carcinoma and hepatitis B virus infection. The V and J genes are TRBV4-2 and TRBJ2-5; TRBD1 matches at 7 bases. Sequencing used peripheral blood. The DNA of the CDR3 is TGTGCCAGCAGCCAGGCGACAGGGACGGAGACCCAGTACTTC. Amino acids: CASSQATGTETQYF.